What follows are 31 T cell receptor beta chains derived from one specimen sequenced in a study of control samples from healthy donors and cancer patients. Assay used: immunoSEQ multiplex PCR; TCRdb lists only in-frame clones, some missing. The sample lists under 85,000 clones; 80% to 95% were seen once. Sequencing used PBMCs. The receptors were gathered from a woman in her thirties or forties with lung cancer.

This rearrangement joins TRBV7-9 to TRBJ2-7; D might be TRBD2 (7 bases). Germline lookup yields CDR1 SEHNR and CDR2 FQNEAQ (reference sequence). The CDR3 loop spans 15 amino acids. The V end lost 5 bases, the J end lost 3 bases, and 17 bases lay between the germline ends. CDR3 in amino acids: CASSPMKGGGYEQYF. The CDR3 DNA reads as TGTGCCAGCAGCCCGATGAAGGGGGGGGGCTACGAGCAGTACTTC.

The genes are TRBV12-5 and TRBJ1-1, with D uncertain. Germline lookup yields CDR1 LGHNT and CDR2 FRNRAP. The CDR3 totals 14 residues. The ends were cut back, 1 base at V and 1 base at J, with 7 bases in the middle. CDR3 sequence reads: CASGLGIGNTEAFF. CDR3 DNA sequence: TGTGCTAGTGGTTTGGGTATCGGGAACACTGAAGCTTTCTTT.

The J gene is TRBJ1-1, the V gene TRBV29-1; maybe TRBD1 (5 bases). V shed 6 bases and J shed 4 bases, with 12 bases lying between them. In germline, CDR1 is SQVTM, CDR2 ANQGSEA. The CDR3 contains 12 residues. CDR3: CSVDHGGTEAFF. The CDR3, as DNA: TGCAGCGTGGATCACGGGGGCACTGAAGCTTTCTTT.

This chain connects TRBV2 to TRBJ1-6; tentative D call: TRBD1 (6 bases). The V and J ends lost 3 bases and 10 bases respectively, with 13 bases between them. Germline-derived CDR1 and CDR2 are SNHLY and FYNNEI. CDR3 size: 14 residues. The CDR3, as DNA: TGTGCCAGCAGTGATCTAAGGGGGGAATCACCCCTCCACTTT. Protein: CASSDLRGESPLHF.

The chain recombines TRBV2 with TRBJ1-2, with D maybe TRBD1 (6 bases). CDR3 length: 16 amino acids. Trimming took off 3 bases at V and 2 bases at J, with 16 bases between the two ends. CDR1 and CDR2 from the germline V gene are SNHLY and FYNNEI. The CDR3 reads CASSEVGGRKNYGYTF. The CDR3, as DNA: TGTGCCAGCAGTGAGGTTGGGGGCAGGAAAAACTATGGCTACACCTTC.

The chain has TRBV9 and TRBJ2-3, with 8 bases matching TRBD2. This CDR3 has 15 amino acids. V lost 0 bases, J lost 2 bases, and 2 bases stayed unmatched. Germline CDR1 is SGDLS and CDR2 is YYNGEE. Here the CDR3 reads CASSVAGGATDTQYF. Here the CDR3 DNA reads TGTGCCAGCAGCGTAGCCGGGGGGGCCACAGATACGCAGTATTTT.

The chain combines TRBV12-3 or TRBV12-4 with TRBJ1-2; D remains ambiguous. Trimming removed 5 bases at V and 3 bases at J, with 7 bases between. The length of the CDR3 is 12 residues. CDR3 sequence reads: CASSPRDYGYTF. CDR3 coding DNA: TGTGCCAGCAGTCCCCGGGACTATGGCTACACCTTC.

The rearrangement joins TRBV4-1 to TRBJ1-2; perhaps TRBD1 as D (5 bases). Germline-derived CDR1 and CDR2 are MGHRA and YSYEKL. CDR3 length: 16 amino acids. Trimming removed 6 bases at V and 8 bases at J, with 25 bases between. The CDR3 DNA is TGCGCCAGCAGTACCGGGGGGGGGTTCCTCAATACCGGCTACACCTTC. Protein: CASSTGGGFLNTGYTF.

The gene calls are TRBV18 and TRBJ1-1; D unclear. From germline, CDR1 is KGHSH and CDR2 LQKENI. This CDR3 is 13 amino acids long. V was trimmed by 2 bases and J by 1 base, leaving 5 bases between them. CDR3 sequence (DNA): TGTGCCAGCTCACCAGGAGAGAACACTGAAGCTTTCTTT. It specifies CASSPGENTEAFF.

Here the CDR3 DNA reads TGTGCCAGCAGCTTGGAAGAGACAGGTTTTAAGCCCCAGCATTTT. This sequence encodes CASSLEETGFKPQHF. The rearrangement uses TRBV5-5 and TRBJ1-5; weak D call: TRBD1 (6 bases). The V gene's germline CDR1 is SGHKS and CDR2 YYEKEE (reference sequence). The CDR3 runs to 15 residues. The V gene lost 0 bases and the J gene lost 8 bases, with 15 bases spanning the gap.

This chain links TRBV6-6 with TRBJ1-2; D not certain. V lost 6 bases and J lost 4, with 15 bases in between. The CDR3 has 14 residues. Germline V gene lookup returns CDR1 MNHNY and CDR2 SVGAGI (reference sequence). CDR3 amino acids: CASRQRKQSYGYTF. CDR3 DNA sequence: TGTGCCAGCAGACAACGGAAGCAGTCCTATGGCTACACCTTC.

This clone was observed a single time. CDR3 in DNA: TGTGCCAGCAGCACTGTAGTAGGGACAGCTGGTGGCTACACCTTC. This translates into CASSTVVGTAGGYTF. The rearrangement uses TRBV2 and TRBJ1-2, with 7 bases lining up with TRBD1. The CDR3 has 15 residues. Germline CDR1 is SNHLY and CDR2 is FYNNEI. Trimming cost V 6 bases and J 7 bases; bases outside gene matches: 14.

This chain's CDR3 is CASNRQFGSTTSGELFF. CDR3 DNA: TGTGCCAGTAACAGACAATTCGGGTCCACTACGTCCGGGGAGCTGTTTTTT. V and J are TRBV19 and TRBJ2-2; D unresolved. The length of the CDR3 is 17 residues. The V gene lost 7 bases and the J gene lost 6 bases, with 24 bases spanning the gap. Germline CDR1 and CDR2: LNHDA and SQIVND (reference sequence).

This clone appeared a single time. The chain combines TRBV9 with TRBJ1-5, with D possibly matching TRBD1 (5 bases). Germline-derived CDR1 and CDR2 are SGDLS and YYNGEE. The germline V and J ends were trimmed by 4 bases and 3 bases, with 11 bases remaining between them. CDR3 length equals 14 residues. Here the CDR3 reads CASSPRGNNQPQHF. CDR3 nucleotides: TGTGCCAGCAGCCCGAGGGGAAACAATCAGCCCCAGCATTTT.

The chain combines TRBV27 with TRBJ1-1, with 9 bases lining up with TRBD1. Germline V gene sequence: CDR1 MNHEY, CDR2 SMNVEV (reference sequence). V lost 5 bases and J lost 5; bases outside the gene matches: 15. The CDR3 is 17 amino acids. As DNA, the CDR3 is TGTGCCAGCAGTACACCGGGACAGGGTAGTTTCTTAACTGAAGCTTTCTTT. The encoded protein is CASSTPGQGSFLTEAFF.

V and J are TRBV13 and TRBJ2-1; 11 bases match TRBD1. CDR3 length: 18 amino acids. The germline V gene encodes CDR1 PRHDT and CDR2 FYEKMQ (reference sequence). V gave up 4 bases and J gave up 4 bases; unmatched junction bases: 12. The CDR3 is CASSWVRDRGNFYNEQFF. The CDR3 DNA reads TGTGCCAGCAGCTGGGTCCGGGACAGGGGGAACTTTTACAATGAGCAGTTCTTC.

The V call is TRBV19, the J call TRBJ1-5, with D hard to call. Germline CDR1 reads LNHDA; CDR2 reads SQIVND (reference sequence). This CDR3 has 15 residues. V was pared by 9 bases and J by 6 bases, with 21 bases between. The DNA for the CDR3 is TGTGCCAGCGGTGATGCGGCCGTGTCCATTCAGCCCCAGCATTTT. Translating it yields CASGDAAVSIQPQHF.

The chain links TRBV30 to TRBJ2-1; 11 bases agree with TRBD1. Germline V gene sequence: CDR1 GTSNPN, CDR2 SVGIG (reference sequence). The CDR3 sequence is 16 residues long. The junction had 11 bases not matched to a gene; V was cut back by 4 bases and J by 6 bases. CDR3 protein: CAWNGGTGGFLNEQFF. The CDR3 region has the DNA TGTGCCTGGAATGGGGGGACAGGGGGTTTTCTCAATGAGCAGTTCTTC.

The chain carries TRBV2 and TRBJ1-1, with D possibly being TRBD1 (5 bases). CDR3 size: 14 residues. Germline-derived CDR1 and CDR2 are SNHLY and FYNNEI. V shed 5 bases and J shed 4 bases, with 14 bases lying between them. The CDR3 sequence: CASSLGGVGTEAFF. DNA for the CDR3: TGTGCCAGCAGTTTGGGGGGGGTGGGCACTGAAGCTTTCTTT.

The chain employs TRBV5-5 and TRBJ2-3, with D possibly TRBD2 on 5 matching bases. This CDR3 comprises 14 residues. Germline V gives CDR1 SGHKS, CDR2 YYEKEE (reference sequence). Trimming took off 4 bases at V and 6 bases at J, with 15 bases between the two ends. For the CDR3, the DNA is TGTGCCAGCAGCCCCACCGGACTGTCCGATACGCAGTATTTT. It yields the protein CASSPTGLSDTQYF. The full variable domain, with the rest looked up from reference TRBV5-5 and TRBJ2-3, is DAGVTQSPTHLIKTRGQQVTLRCSPISGHKSVSWYQQVLGQGPQFIFQYYEKEERGRGNFPDRFSARQFPNYSSELNVNALLLGDSALYLCASSPTGLSDTQYFGPGTRLTVL.

The DNA for the CDR3 is TGTGCCAGCACCAATTCAGATACGCAGTATTTT. It specifies CASTNSDTQYF. The chain links TRBV28 to TRBJ2-3; D ambiguous. This CDR3 comprises 11 residues. Trimming took 7 bases from V and 4 from J, leaving 6 bases between them. Germline assignment: CDR1 MDHEN and CDR2 SYDVKM.

The chain employs TRBV5-8 and TRBJ1-4; D call uncertain. Between the trimmed V and J ends, which lost 4 bases and 2 bases, there was a span of 12 bases. The CDR3 has 15 residues. Germline-derived CDR1 and CDR2 are SGHTS and YDEGEE. As DNA, the CDR3 is TGTGCCAGCAGCCCCAATCTAAAGACTAATGAAAAACTGTTTTTT. Translation gives CASSPNLKTNEKLFF.

This clone was counted a single time. This chain uses TRBV12-5 with TRBJ1-2; 9 positions agree with TRBD1. Germline loops: CDR1 LGHNT, CDR2 FRNRAP. This CDR3 has 14 residues. Trimming at V came to 2 bases and at J to 8 bases, leaving 6 bases not matched to a gene. The CDR3 bases are TGTGCTAGTGGTTTGTCGGGGACAGGGTCGGGCTACACCTTC. As protein: CASGLSGTGSGYTF.

The CDR3 DNA reads TGTGCCAGCTCACACAAAGACAGGGAATCTGGCTACACCTTC. Protein sequence: CASSHKDRESGYTF. The chain employs TRBV18 and TRBJ1-2; 7 bases fit TRBD1. The trim removed 4 bases at V and 7 bases at J, leaving 9 bases unmatched. The CDR3 has 14 residues. In germline, CDR1 is KGHSH, CDR2 LQKENI.

The chain employs TRBV30 and TRBJ2-5; 10 bases align to TRBD1. Germline V CDR1 and CDR2: GTSNPN, SVGIG (reference sequence). V trimming: 8 bases; J trimming: 3 bases; junction bases outside the gene matches: 6. The CDR3 totals 13 residues. The CDR3 loop reads CAHGTGDKETQYF. The CDR3 nucleotides read TGTGCCCACGGGACAGGGGATAAAGAGACCCAGTACTTC.

This rearrangement joins TRBV2 to TRBJ2-7; a weak D match, TRBD2 (5 bases). Trimming stripped 3 bases from V and 5 bases from J, with 26 bases between. Germline CDR1 is SNHLY and CDR2 is FYNNEI. This CDR3 region has 18 residues. The CDR3 sequence is CASSEVRLMAANGDEQYF. In DNA form, the CDR3 reads TGTGCCAGCAGTGAGGTTCGATTAATGGCAGCAAACGGGGACGAGCAGTACTTC.

The DNA for the CDR3 is TGTGCCACCAGCAGCCCCCCAGGGCAAAGGGCTTTCTTT. This encodes CATSSPPGQRAFF. This rearrangement joins TRBV15 to TRBJ1-1, with D perhaps TRBD1 (5 bases). V gave up 3 bases and J gave up 11 bases, with 16 bases separating them. Germline V CDR1 and CDR2: LNHNV, YYDKDF (reference sequence). CDR3 length equals 13 residues.

J is TRBJ2-5 and V is TRBV5-6, with D perhaps matching TRBD2 (6 bases). Trimming pared 4 bases from V and 0 bases from J, leaving 25 bases between. This CDR3 has 19 amino acids. Per germline, CDR1 SGHDT and CDR2 YYEEEE. This CDR3 reads CASSVPGSGWKPYQETQYF. CDR3 DNA sequence: TGTGCCAGCAGCGTCCCCGGGAGCGGTTGGAAGCCGTACCAAGAGACCCAGTACTTC.

The rearrangement links TRBV11-1 to TRBJ2-3, with D maybe TRBD2 (5 bases). The CDR3 is 15 amino acids. CDR1 SGHAT and CDR2 FQDESV come from the germline V gene (reference sequence). Trimming left V 8 bases short and J 5 bases short, with 20 bases between. CDR3 protein: CASATEETLKDTQYF. The CDR3 nucleotides read TGTGCCAGCGCCACGGAGGAGACTCTGAAAGATACGCAGTATTTT.

This clone was seen once. This sequence joins TRBV5-6 and TRBJ1-1, with D hard to call. V was cut by 6 bases and J by 1 base, with 10 bases left in between. Germline V lookup: CDR1 SGHDT, CDR2 YYEEEE. This CDR3 has 13 amino acids. CDR3 region: CASTPTGNTEAFF. The CDR3 region has the DNA TGTGCCAGCACCCCAACGGGGAACACTGAAGCTTTCTTT.

This clone came up a few times. In the same sample, other DNA sequences code for this CDR3. The chain links TRBV2 to TRBJ1-1; 7 bases map to TRBD1. Germline CDR1 reads SNHLY; CDR2 reads FYNNEI. V gave up 6 bases and J gave up 0 bases; unmatched junction bases: 4. The CDR3 loop spans 14 amino acids. DNA for the CDR3: TGTGCCAGCAGGGGACAGCTTATGAACACTGAAGCTTTCTTT. Translation gives CASRGQLMNTEAFF.